This T cell receptor (beta chain) comes out of a study of T cells in Graves' hyperthyroidism and ophthalmopathy. Hyperthyroidism patients were newly diagnosed, had disease duration under 2 months, and were aged 18 to 65 years. This clonotype was observed a single time. Authors of the study amplified TCR beta CDR3 regions from RNA transcripts. The TCR CDR3 first-round RT-PCR relied on the HTBI primer set. One entry per CDR3 protein results from TCRdb running MiXCR on the multiplex PCR reads. The table shows a few hundred thousand distinct CDR3 sequences, with 46% occurring only once. This TCR was sampled from a woman under 30 with Graves' hyperthyroidism. The sample consisted of peripheral blood or thyroid tissue (not recorded which).

CDR3 loop: CASSPEEPSNEQYF. CDR3 DNA sequence: TGTGCCAGCAGTCCCGAGGAGCCATCCAATGAGCAGTACTTC. The chain is built from TRBV2 and TRBJ2-7, with D uncertain. Per germline, CDR1 SNHLY and CDR2 FYNNEI. CDR3 length: 14 amino acids. The V and J ends lost 5 bases and 7 bases respectively, with 18 bases between them.